This T cell receptor (beta chain) was sequenced for a study of blood T cells in healthy people across ages. Study-wide findings and caveats: From one million sequenced T cells, diversity estimates were lower bounds.

The donors, healthy Caucasians from Russia, were aged about 6 to 100. Per sample, extraction of total RNA gave at least 5.5 micrograms in every case. Using a J-beta primer mix together with a sample-barcoded 5' primer, a second PCR was run for roughly 7 to 11 cycles. Each TCR beta cDNA got a 12-nucleotide random molecular identifier. TCRdb used MiXCR to reprocess the 5' RACE reads, holding one entry per CDR3 protein. The sample includes approximately 1,700,000 distinct CDR3 sequences, roughly 43% of them seen just once. The germline V gene has CDR1 LGHNA and CDR2 YSLEER. The CDR3 runs 15 residues. Unmatched junction bases numbered 4, after V lost 0 bases and J lost 6 bases. A word on this clonotype: The antigen is undetermined.

This TCR came from a human donor in good health. Sequenced material: blood. The chain links TRBV4-3 to TRBJ2-7; TRBD1 agrees at 11 bases. CDR3 loop: CASSQDWTGGVEQYF. Here the CDR3 DNA reads TGCGCCAGCAGCCAAGATTGGACAGGGGGCGTCGAGCAGTACTTC.